These 5 T cell receptor beta chains came from one sample sequenced in a study of PD-1 blockade in classical Hodgkin lymphoma. The sample's time point: cycle 4 day 1 (C4D1), after six to seven weeks of nivolumab. The patients all showed relapse after autologous stem cell transplantation, while their brentuximab vedotin exposure varied. The method was immunoSEQ multiplex PCR; TCRdb's version includes in-frame clones alone and lacks a portion of them. The sample lists 20,000 to 30,000 clones; around four fifths were seen once. Material: peripheral blood mononuclear cells (PBMCs), obtained before the fourth cycle of nivolumab. These receptors all stem from a human donor with classical Hodgkin lymphoma.

V gene TRBV5-1 combines with J gene TRBJ2-7, with TRBD1 matching over 7 bases. The germline CDR1 and CDR2 sequences are SGHRS and YFSETQ. The CDR3 loop spans 14 amino acids. The ends lost 0 bases at V and 2 bases at J; junction bases unmatched: 2. CDR3 loop: CASSLAGQTYEQYF. The DNA of the CDR3 is TGCGCCAGCAGCTTGGCGGGACAGACCTACGAGCAGTACTTC.

This chain connects TRBV5-1 to TRBJ2-7, with 7 bases that match TRBD1. Trimming took 0 bases from V and 1 from J; bases not matched to a gene: 1. This CDR3 has 14 amino acids. CDR1 is SGHRS and CDR2 is YFSETQ in the germline V gene. DNA of the CDR3: TGCGCCAGCAGCTTGGGCAGGGGGTCCTACGAGCAGTACTTC. Amino acids: CASSLGRGSYEQYF.

The chain carries TRBV16 and TRBJ1-2; 8 positions match TRBD1. The CDR3 has 17 residues. CDR1 and CDR2 from the germline V gene are KGHSY and FQNENV. V gave up 2 bases and J gave up 4 bases; unmatched junction bases: 12. The CDR3, as DNA: TGTGCCAGCAGCCAACCAAGACCAAACAGGGGGACCTATGGCTACACCTTC. This sequence encodes CASSQPRPNRGTYGYTF.

The chain joins TRBV29-1 to TRBJ2-5; no clear D gene. CDR1 is SQVTM, CDR2 ANQGSEA, per germline. Trimming cost V 4 bases and J 5 bases, with 11 bases left between them. The CDR3 spans 12 residues. The CDR3 DNA is TGCAGCGTTGGACGTCTGTGGGAGACCCAGTACTTC. Translation gives CSVGRLWETQYF.

The rearrangement links TRBV30 to TRBJ1-5, with D hard to call. Trimming cost V 1 base and J 1 base, with 5 bases left between them. The CDR3 loop spans 13 amino acids. CDR1 is GTSNPN, CDR2 SVGIG, per germline (reference sequence). CDR3: CAWSGQSNQPQHF. The CDR3 bases are TGTGCCTGGAGTGGCCAGAGCAATCAGCCCCAGCATTTT.